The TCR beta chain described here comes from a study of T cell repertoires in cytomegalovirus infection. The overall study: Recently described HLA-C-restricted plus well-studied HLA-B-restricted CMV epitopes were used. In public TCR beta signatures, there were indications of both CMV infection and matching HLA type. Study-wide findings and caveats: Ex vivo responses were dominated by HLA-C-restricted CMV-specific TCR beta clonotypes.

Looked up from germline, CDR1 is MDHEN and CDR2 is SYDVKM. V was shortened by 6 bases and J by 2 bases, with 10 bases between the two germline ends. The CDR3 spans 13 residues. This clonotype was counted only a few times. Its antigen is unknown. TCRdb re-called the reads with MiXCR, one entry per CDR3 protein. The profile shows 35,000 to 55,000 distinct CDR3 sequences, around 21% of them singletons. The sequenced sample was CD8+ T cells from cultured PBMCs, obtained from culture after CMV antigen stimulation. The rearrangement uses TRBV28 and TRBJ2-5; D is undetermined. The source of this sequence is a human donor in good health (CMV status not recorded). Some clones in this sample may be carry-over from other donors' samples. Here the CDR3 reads CASRQTVQETQYF. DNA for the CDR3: TGTGCCAGCAGGCAGACGGTTCAAGAGACCCAGTACTTC.